A selection of T cell receptor beta chains follows, all from one sample in a study of blood T cell repertoires in COVID-19. Assay: immunoSEQ multiplex PCR; the TCRdb copy retains only in-frame clones and omits some. The table has about 73,000 clones, approximately 83% seen once. The sequenced sample consisted of peripheral blood. The receptors were gathered from a woman aged 55-69 years with acute or convalescent COVID-19. Both conserved end residues are part of each CDR3. The order of the fields is clone size, D gene, V gene, J gene, CDR3 protein, CDR3 DNA. The D gene is left open where the match is weak. Clone size, where shown, is once, few, many, or a class for clones that have expanded.

-,-,TRBV5-1,TRBJ1-5,CASSVTGNPNQPQHF,TGCGCCAGCAGCGTAACCGGGAACCCGAATCAGCCCCAGCATTTT
-,TRBD1,TRBV14,TRBJ2-7,CASSRRDRVIGRNEQYF,TGTGCCAGCAGCCGGAGGGACAGGGTTATAGGGAGGAACGAGCAGTACTTC
-,TRBD1,TRBV27,TRBJ1-1,CASPGQDVFLNTEAFF,TGTGCCAGCCCGGGACAGGACGTTTTCTTGAACACTGAAGCTTTCTTT
-,TRBD1,TRBV5-4,TRBJ2-1,CASSLGQEHYNEQFF,TGTGCCAGCAGCTTAGGACAGGAACACTACAATGAGCAGTTCTTC
-,TRBD2,TRBV5-3,TRBJ2-7,CARSLGFRLAGWYEQYF,TGTGCCAGAAGCTTGGGGTTTCGGCTAGCGGGGTGGTACGAGCAGTACTTC
-,TRBD1,TRBV19,TRBJ1-2,CASSIQGGSIYGYTF,TGTGCCAGTAGTATTCAAGGGGGCTCGATCTATGGCTACACCTTC
few,TRBD2,TRBV5-1,TRBJ2-2,CASSFSGPNTGELFF,TGCGCCAGCAGCTTTAGCGGGCCGAACACCGGGGAGCTGTTTTTT
-,TRBD1,TRBV6-1,TRBJ1-2,CASSEARQGRAYGYTF,TGTGCCAGCAGTGAAGCGAGACAGGGCCGGGCCTATGGCTACACCTTC
once,TRBD2,TRBV27,TRBJ2-3,CASRELALGTDTQYF,TGTGCCAGCAGGGAACTAGCGTTGGGCACAGATACGCAGTATTTT
-,TRBD1,TRBV12-5,TRBJ1-2,CASGLGGGQGAVVYGYTF,TGTGCTAGTGGTTTGGGAGGTGGGCAGGGGGCTGTAGTCTATGGCTACACCTTC
-,TRBD1,TRBV5-1,TRBJ1-1,CASSEWDRGRGNTEAFF,TGCGCCAGCAGCGAGTGGGACAGGGGGCGCGGGAACACTGAAGCTTTCTTT
-,-,TRBV24-1,TRBJ2-5,CATSDWGGQGMMETQYF,TGTGCCACCAGTGATTGGGGAGGGCAGGGGATGATGGAGACCCAGTACTTC
-,-,TRBV9,TRBJ2-7,CASSYNGGTGIYEQYF,TGTGCCAGCAGCTACAACGGGGGGACAGGTATTTACGAGCAGTACTTC
few,TRBD1,TRBV14,TRBJ1-1,CASSQDRVYTEAFF,TGTGCCAGCAGCCAGGACAGGGTGTACACTGAAGCTTTCTTT
-,-,TRBV27,TRBJ2-7,CASSLSRHRYEQYF,TGTGCCAGCAGTTTATCCCGACACCGCTACGAGCAGTACTTC
-,-,TRBV6-6,TRBJ2-3,CASMDSGLFTDTQYF,TGTGCCAGCATGGATAGCGGTTTATTCACAGATACGCAGTATTTT
-,-,TRBV2,TRBJ1-2,CASNFEQGLRGYTF,TGTGCCAGCAATTTCGAACAGGGCCTTCGTGGCTACACCTTC
once,TRBD1,TRBV5-1,TRBJ1-1,CASSVDRDTEAFF,TGCGCCAGCAGCGTCGACAGGGATACTGAAGCTTTCTTT
-,-,TRBV7-6,TRBJ2-5,CASSPTFDSGVGETQYF,TGTGCCAGCAGCCCCACCTTTGATAGCGGTGTCGGAGAGACCCAGTACTTC
-,TRBD1,TRBV9,TRBJ1-1,CASSHSTGVNTEAFF,TGTGCCAGCAGCCATTCGACAGGGGTGAACACTGAAGCTTTCTTT
-,-,TRBV3-1/TRBV3-2,TRBJ2-1,CASSQEGAREQFF,TGTGCCAGCAGCCAAGAGGGGGCTAGGGAGCAGTTCTTC
-,-,TRBV21-1,TRBJ2-3,CASSKDPGLAGVGFSTDTQYF,TGTGCCAGCAGCAAGGACCCGGGACTAGCGGGGGTGGGGTTTAGCACAGATACGCAGTATTTT
-,TRBD2,TRBV6-1,TRBJ2-1,CASSEEIAGARFF,TGTGCCAGCAGTGAAGAAATAGCGGGAGCCCGGTTCTTC
once,-,TRBV6-5,TRBJ1-1,CASGRGTNTEAFF,TGTGCCAGCGGGAGGGGAACGAACACTGAAGCTTTCTTT
-,-,TRBV29-1,TRBJ1-1,CSVRTEKAFF,TGCAGCGTTCGGACAGAGAAAGCTTTCTTT
-,TRBD1,TRBV15,TRBJ2-1,CATSRGVRFLGTGIDNEQFF,TGTGCCACCAGCAGAGGAGTTCGTTTTCTGGGGACAGGGATTGACAATGAGCAGTTCTTC
-,-,TRBV7-9,TRBJ1-1,CASSLGRVGAEAFF,TGTGCCAGCAGCTTAGGCCGCGTAGGAGCTGAAGCTTTCTTT
-,-,TRBV20-1,TRBJ1-1,CSATHRSAFF,TGCAGTGCTACGCACAGGAGCGCTTTCTTT
-,TRBD1,TRBV28,TRBJ2-7,CASTGTGLGGLYEQYF,TGTGCCAGTACCGGGACAGGGCTCGGGGGACTCTACGAGCAGTACTTC
-,-,TRBV5-1,TRBJ1-1,CASSFGSAGGNTEAFF,TGCGCCAGCAGCTTTGGAAGCGCGGGTGGTAACACTGAAGCTTTCTTT
-,TRBD1,TRBV19,TRBJ2-1,CASSIDNFGTAFNEQFF,TGTGCCAGTAGTATAGACAATTTTGGGACAGCATTCAATGAGCAGTTCTTC
-,TRBD1,TRBV14,TRBJ1-4,CASSQYRGTGEKLFF,TGTGCCAGCAGCCAATATCGGGGGACAGGGGAAAAACTGTTTTTT
-,-,TRBV19,TRBJ1-2,CASTGTLYGYTF,TGTGCCAGTACTGGGACACTTTATGGCTACACCTTC
-,-,TRBV5-4,TRBJ2-7,CASSLYGGTYEQYF,TGTGCCAGCAGCTTGTACGGCGGGACCTACGAGCAGTACTTC
-,TRBD1,TRBV5-1,TRBJ2-7,CASSLDTGGYEQYF,TGCGCCAGCAGCTTGGATACAGGGGGCTACGAGCAGTACTTC
-,TRBD1,TRBV11-2,TRBJ1-4,CASSQGGRVDEKLFF,TGTGCCAGCAGCCAGGGGGGCAGGGTGGATGAAAAACTGTTTTTT
-,-,TRBV19,TRBJ1-1,CASSIEGENEAFF,TGTGCCAGTAGTATCGAAGGAGAAAATGAAGCTTTCTTT
-,TRBD2,TRBV7-2,TRBJ2-2,CASSSTSGGLGGELFF,TGTGCCAGCAGCTCAACTAGCGGGGGGCTGGGCGGGGAGCTGTTTTTT
-,TRBD1,TRBV7-2,TRBJ2-4,CASSLIGQGAPGDIQYF,TGTGCCAGCAGCTTGATCGGACAGGGGGCTCCAGGGGACATTCAGTACTTC
-,-,TRBV28,TRBJ2-1,CASSPTEIYNEQFF,TGTGCCAGCAGCCCCACAGAAATCTACAATGAGCAGTTCTTC
-,TRBD1,TRBV18,TRBJ1-1,CASSPTLATGGNTEAFF,TGTGCCAGCTCACCGACCCTGGCGACAGGGGGAAACACTGAAGCTTTCTTT
-,-,TRBV7-7,TRBJ2-5,CASSPLGGSARGTQYF,TGTGCTAGCAGCCCCCTGGGGGGTTCAGCGCGAGGGACCCAGTACTTC
-,TRBD2,TRBV19,TRBJ2-1,CASSIDQATSGGAMRQFF,TGTGCCAGTAGTATAGATCAGGCGACTAGCGGGGGAGCAATGCGACAGTTCTTC
-,-,TRBV30,TRBJ2-7,CAWSVLGRNYEQYF,TGTGCCTGGAGTGTATTGGGGCGAAACTACGAGCAGTACTTC
-,TRBD1,TRBV6-1,TRBJ1-2,CASSEKTGEDYGYTF,TGTGCCAGCAGTGAAAAGACAGGGGAGGACTATGGCTACACCTTC
-,-,TRBV23-1,TRBJ2-2,CASSLGLPGDTGELFF,TGCGCCAGCAGTCTTGGACTCCCGGGGGACACCGGGGAGCTGTTTTTT
-,-,TRBV19,TRBJ2-3,CASSTRTAPDTQYF,TGTGCCAGTAGTACCCGGACAGCTCCAGATACGCAGTATTTT
-,TRBD1,TRBV4-1,TRBJ2-1,CASSQLFPNLRGIFFF,TGCGCCAGCAGCCAACTTTTTCCTAACCTCAGGGGGATTTTTTTCTTC
-,-,TRBV9,TRBJ1-3,CASTSRGGQGNTIYF,TGTGCCAGCACCAGTAGGGGGGGGCAAGGAAACACCATATATTTT
-,-,TRBV4-2,TRBJ1-1,CASSQEQTEAFF,TGTGCCAGCAGCCAAGAACAGACTGAAGCTTTCTTT
-,-,TRBV12-3/TRBV12-4,TRBJ1-2,CASSLGSWGYTF,TGTGCCAGCAGTTTGGGCAGCTGGGGCTACACCTTC
-,-,TRBV4-2,TRBJ2-5,CASSQDWRETQYF,TGTGCCAGCAGCCAAGATTGGAGGGAGACCCAGTACTTC
-,-,TRBV5-8,TRBJ1-2,CASSLAPGERNANYGYTF,TGTGCCAGCAGCTTGGCCCCAGGGGAAAGGAATGCTAACTATGGCTACACCTTC
-,TRBD1,TRBV5-4,TRBJ1-1,CASSLDRGNTEAFF,TGTGCCAGCAGCTTGGACAGGGGGAACACTGAAGCTTTCTTT
once,TRBD2,TRBV3-1/TRBV3-2,TRBJ2-1,CASSPIVAGGSSYNEQFF,TGTGCCAGCAGCCCGATCGTAGCGGGGGGCAGCTCCTACAATGAGCAGTTCTTC
few,TRBD2,TRBV28,TRBJ2-7,CASRDHSGGNYEQYF,TGTGCCAGCAGGGACCATAGCGGGGGGAACTACGAGCAGTACTTC
-,-,TRBV11-3,TRBJ2-1,CASSLDRASSEQFF,TGTGCCAGCAGCTTAGATAGGGCTAGCAGTGAGCAGTTCTTC
-,-,TRBV7-9,TRBJ2-2,CASSFLSGELFF,TGTGCCAGCAGCTTCTTATCCGGGGAGCTGTTTTTT
-,TRBD1,TRBV5-5,TRBJ1-5,CASSLGLGQGWNQPQHF,TGTGCCAGCAGCTTGGGGCTGGGACAGGGGTGGAATCAGCCCCAGCATTTT
-,TRBD1,TRBV28,TRBJ1-1,CASRGTGSYTEAFF,TGTGCCAGCAGGGGGACAGGGTCTTACACTGAAGCTTTCTTT